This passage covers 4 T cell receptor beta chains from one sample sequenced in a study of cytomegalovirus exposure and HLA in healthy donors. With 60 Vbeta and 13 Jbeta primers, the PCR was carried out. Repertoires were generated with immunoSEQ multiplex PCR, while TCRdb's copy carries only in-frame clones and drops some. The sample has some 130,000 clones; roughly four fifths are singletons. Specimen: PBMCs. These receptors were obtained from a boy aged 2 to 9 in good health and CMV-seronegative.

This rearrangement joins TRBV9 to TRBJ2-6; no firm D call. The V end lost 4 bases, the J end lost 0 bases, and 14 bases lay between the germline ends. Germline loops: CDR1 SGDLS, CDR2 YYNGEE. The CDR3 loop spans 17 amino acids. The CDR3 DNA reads TGTGCCAGCAGCCCCCCTGGCGGTAGCTCTGGGGCCAACGTCCTGACTTTC. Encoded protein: CASSPPGGSSGANVLTF.

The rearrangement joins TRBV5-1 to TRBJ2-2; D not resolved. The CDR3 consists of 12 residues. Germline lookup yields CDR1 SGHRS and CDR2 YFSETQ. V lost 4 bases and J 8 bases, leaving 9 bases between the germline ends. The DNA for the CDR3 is TGCGCCAGCAGCCCCTCAACAGGGGAGCTGTTTTTT. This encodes CASSPSTGELFF.

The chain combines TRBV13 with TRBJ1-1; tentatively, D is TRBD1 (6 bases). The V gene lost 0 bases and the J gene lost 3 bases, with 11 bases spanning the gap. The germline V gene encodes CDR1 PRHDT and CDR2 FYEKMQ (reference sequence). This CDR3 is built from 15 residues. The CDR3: CASSLGPQGYTEAFF. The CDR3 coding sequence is TGTGCCAGCAGCTTAGGCCCGCAGGGGTACACTGAAGCTTTCTTT.

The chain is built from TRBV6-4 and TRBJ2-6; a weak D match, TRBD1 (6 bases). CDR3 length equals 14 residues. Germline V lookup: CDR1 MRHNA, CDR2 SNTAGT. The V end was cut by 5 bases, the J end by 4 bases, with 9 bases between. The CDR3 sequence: CASSYGQGANVLTF. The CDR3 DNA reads TGTGCCAGCAGTTACGGACAGGGGGCCAACGTCCTGACTTTC.